A single sample is the source of the 22 T cell receptor beta chains below, sequenced in a study of cytomegalovirus exposure and HLA in healthy donors. PCR primers comprised 60 Vbeta and 13 Jbeta primers. Clones were read by immunoSEQ multiplex PCR, and TCRdb kept only the in-frame ones, dropping some. The sample includes under 200,000 clones, less than 90% seen only once; the top ten take 1.5% to 2.5%. Material: PBMCs. The receptors stem from a man aged 18-30 years in good health and CMV-seronegative.

This chain uses TRBV5-4 with TRBJ2-4, with a possible D match to TRBD2 (7 bases). Germline-derived CDR1 and CDR2 are SGHNT and YYREEE (reference sequence). The germline V and J ends were trimmed by 5 bases and 1 base, with 13 bases remaining between them. This CDR3 has 15 amino acids. The CDR3 protein is CASRSGGGAKNIQYF. For the CDR3, the DNA is TGTGCCAGCAGATCGGGGGGCGGGGCCAAAAACATTCAGTACTTC. The whole variable domain, filled in from reference TRBV5-4 and TRBJ2-4, reads ETGVTQSPTHLIKTRGQQVTLRCSSQSGHNTVSWYQQALGQGPQFIFQYYREEENGRGNFPPRFSGLQFPNYSSELNVNALELDDSALYLCASRSGGGAKNIQYFGAGTRLSVL.

This clone turned up a few times. The chain has TRBV7-9 and TRBJ2-7; D unresolved. V was pared by 4 bases and J by 2 bases, with 15 bases between. This CDR3 spans 15 amino acids. Germline values: CDR1 SEHNR, CDR2 FQNEAQ (reference sequence). CDR3 in amino acids: CASSSRKRQTYEQYF. The CDR3 DNA follows: TGTGCCAGCAGCTCAAGAAAGAGGCAGACCTACGAGCAGTACTTC.

This chain connects TRBV6-5 to TRBJ2-5; 8 nucleotides agree with TRBD2. This CDR3 comprises 16 residues. The ends lost 2 bases at V and 5 bases at J; junction bases unmatched: 10. Germline CDR1 and CDR2: MNHEY and SVGAGI. The CDR3 here is CASSYRRLARWETQYF. The CDR3 nucleotides read TGTGCCAGCAGTTACCGGAGACTAGCGCGATGGGAGACCCAGTACTTC.

The chain is built from TRBV28 and TRBJ1-1; 8 positions match TRBD1. V shed 6 bases and J 4 bases; nucleotides not matched to a gene: 7. The CDR3 totals 14 residues. Germline V gives CDR1 MDHEN, CDR2 SYDVKM. CDR3 sequence (DNA): TGTGCCAGCAGCTCAGGGGGCTCGGGCACTGAAGCTTTCTTT. This encodes CASSSGGSGTEAFF.

This rearrangement joins TRBV28 to TRBJ1-4; TRBD1 agrees at 7 bases. The CDR3 contains 17 residues. In germline, CDR1 is MDHEN, CDR2 SYDVKM. The V gene end was trimmed by 1 base and the J gene end by 8 bases; junction bases not matched to a gene: 13. The CDR3 spells CASSLYVLRGRGEKLFF. CDR3 DNA: TGTGCCAGCAGTTTATACGTATTAAGGGGGCGAGGAGAAAAACTGTTTTTT. Looking up the rest from reference TRBV28 and TRBJ1-4 gives the full variable domain: DVKVTQSSRYLVKRTGEKVFLECVQDMDHENMFWYRQDPGLGLRLIYFSYDVKMKEKGDIPEGYSVSREKKERFSLILESASTNQTSMYLCASSLYVLRGRGEKLFFGSGTQLSVL.

This sequence joins TRBV18 and TRBJ1-1; possible D gene TRBD1, 6 bases. CDR3 length equals 16 residues. With 3 bases removed from V and 1 base from J, the gap between germline ends came to 15 bases. From germline, CDR1 is KGHSH and CDR2 LQKENI. CDR3 residues: CASSPQGTGPNTEAFF. CDR3 nucleotides: TGTGCCAGCTCACCCCAGGGTACAGGGCCGAACACTGAAGCTTTCTTT. Full variable domain (remainder filled in from reference TRBV18 and TRBJ1-1): NAGVMQNPRHLVRRRGQEARLRCSPMKGHSHVYWYRQLPEEGLKFMVYLQKENIIDESGMPKERFSAEFPKEGPSILRIQQVVRGDSAAYFCASSPQGTGPNTEAFFGQGTRLTVV.

This chain uses TRBV27 with TRBJ2-4; D is undetermined. CDR3 length: 16 residues. Germline CDR1 and CDR2: MNHEY and SMNVEV (reference sequence). V lost 5 bases and J 1 base, leaving 15 bases between the germline ends. CDR3 DNA sequence: TGTGCCAGCAGTCCCCCCCCCTTCGGGGCCAAAAACATTCAGTACTTC. As protein: CASSPPPFGAKNIQYF.

The chain joins TRBV7-2 to TRBJ1-5; tentatively, D is TRBD1 (5 bases). Germline lookup yields CDR1 SGHTA and CDR2 FQGNSA. This CDR3 has 16 residues. V lost 1 base and J 11 bases, leaving 21 bases between the germline ends. CDR3 in DNA: TGTGCCAGCAGCTTAGAGGTCGGCAGGGACGCGGGAGCCCAGCATTTT. The encoded protein is CASSLEVGRDAGAQHF.

The chain has TRBV2 and TRBJ1-5; the D gene is possibly TRBD1 (5 bases). V was trimmed by 6 bases and J by 11 bases, leaving 20 bases between them. Germline V gives CDR1 SNHLY, CDR2 FYNNEI. The CDR3 has 14 amino acids. This chain's CDR3 is CASSGAGGPGSQHF. The CDR3 DNA sequence: TGTGCCAGCAGCGGGGCGGGGGGACCCGGGTCCCAGCATTTT.

The gene calls are TRBV6-1 and TRBJ2-7, with 7 bases fitting TRBD1. CDR1 and CDR2 (germline): MNHNS, SASEGT. This CDR3 is 14 amino acids long. The trim removed 4 bases at V and 5 bases at J, leaving 8 bases unmatched. The CDR3, as DNA: TGTGCCAGCAGTGGAGGGGGCGCGTCACACGAGCAGTACTTC. This sequence encodes CASSGGGASHEQYF.

V is TRBV29-1 and J is TRBJ2-5; D possibly corresponds to TRBD2 (7 bases). The V gene's germline CDR1 is SQVTM and CDR2 ANQGSEA. The V end was cut by 8 bases, the J end by 2 bases, with 15 bases between. The CDR3 consists of 13 residues. The CDR3 nucleotides read TGCAGCTCCTTAGGGGGAGGGCAAGAGACCCAGTACTTC. It yields the protein CSSLGGGQETQYF.

The chain carries TRBV7-2 and TRBJ2-2; TRBD1 is a possible D gene (5 bases). CDR3 length: 16 residues. Trimming shortened V by 6 bases and J by 5 bases, and 19 bases separated the two germline ends. Germline-derived CDR1 and CDR2 are SGHTA and FQGNSA. CDR3 sequence reads: CASSRSQAAVTGELFF. In DNA form, the CDR3 reads TGTGCCAGCAGTCGATCACAGGCCGCAGTTACCGGGGAGCTGTTTTTT.

This chain joins TRBV4-1 and TRBJ2-5; possible D gene TRBD1, 5 bases. The end of the DNA is better explained by TRBJ2-7, so the J call may be wrong. This CDR3 is built from 15 residues. Germline V CDR1 and CDR2: MGHRA, YSYEKL. The DNA for the CDR3 is TGCGCCAGCAGCCAAGAAGTCAGGGTGGGGTACGAGCAGTACTTC. It is translated as CASSQEVRVGYEQYF.

This sequence joins TRBV18 and TRBJ2-3, with TRBD2 matching over 7 bases. J was trimmed by 6 bases and V by 2 bases; bases with no gene match: 8. This CDR3 has 15 amino acids. Germline CDR1 is KGHSH and CDR2 is LQKENI. Written as DNA, the CDR3 is TGTGCCAGCTCACCATCGGGGGGAGCTTTGGATACGCAGTATTTT. Protein sequence: CASSPSGGALDTQYF.

Turning to this clone: The same CDR3 arises from other DNA sequences in this sample as well. The V and J genes are TRBV5-6 and TRBJ2-7; 7 nucleotides align to TRBD2. The germline gives CDR1 SGHDT, CDR2 YYEEEE. After removal of 0 bases from V and 2 bases from J, the junction contained 8 bases not matched to a gene. This CDR3 has 16 amino acids. The CDR3 DNA reads as TGTGCCAGCAGCTTGGGGGGAGGGACGCACCCCTACGAGCAGTACTTC. It translates to CASSLGGGTHPYEQYF.

The gene calls are TRBV7-2 and TRBJ2-7, with a possible D match to TRBD2 (5 bases). The CDR3 spans 12 residues. V lost 6 bases and J lost 2, with 8 bases in between. Germline V gene lookup returns CDR1 SGHTA and CDR2 FQGNSA. The CDR3 is CASRDLTYEQYF. CDR3 coding DNA: TGTGCCAGCAGGGACTTAACCTACGAGCAGTACTTC.

The gene calls are TRBV27 and TRBJ1-3, with D perhaps TRBD1 (5 bases). Trimming stripped 7 bases from V and 0 bases from J, with 13 bases between. CDR3 length: 15 amino acids. CDR1 and CDR2 from the germline V gene are MNHEY and SMNVEV (reference sequence). In DNA, the CDR3 is TGTGCCAGCATGGTACAGGCTTCCTCTGGAAACACCATATATTTT. This gives the protein CASMVQASSGNTIYF.

The chain carries TRBV10-3 and TRBJ2-5; 8 bases match TRBD1. V shed 4 bases and J 5 bases; nucleotides not matched to a gene: 18. The CDR3 is 18 residues long. CDR1 ENHRY and CDR2 SYGVKD come from the germline V gene. The CDR3 region is CAISAAQSRTGSWETQYF. The DNA of the CDR3 is TGTGCCATCAGTGCAGCTCAATCTAGGACAGGGTCGTGGGAGACCCAGTACTTC.

The chain combines TRBV28 with TRBJ1-5; 8 bases are shared with TRBD1. There are 14 residues in the CDR3. The germline V gene has CDR1 MDHEN and CDR2 SYDVKM. V dropped 6 bases and J dropped 5; count of bases not matched to a gene: 6. CDR3 protein: CASSQDREHQPQHF. The CDR3, as DNA: TGTGCCAGCAGCCAGGACAGGGAGCATCAGCCCCAGCATTTT.

V usage is TRBV4-1 and J usage is TRBJ2-1; 10 positions match TRBD2. CDR1 and CDR2 from the germline V gene are MGHRA and YSYEKL. Trimming removed 6 bases from V and 9 bases from J; junction bases left unmatched: 14. The CDR3 contains 16 residues. The CDR3 DNA is TGCGCCAGCAGACCAGCTTGGAGCGGGAGGGCTGGTGAGCAGTTCTTC. It translates to CASRPAWSGRAGEQFF.

This chain connects TRBV9 to TRBJ2-1; the D gene is possibly TRBD2 (7 bases). CDR3 length: 16 amino acids. Germline V lookup: CDR1 SGDLS, CDR2 YYNGEE. Trimming shortened V by 0 bases and J by 0 bases, and 10 bases separated the two germline ends. The CDR3: CASSVGGGNSYNEQFF. CDR3 DNA: TGTGCCAGCAGCGTAGGGGGGGGCAACTCCTACAATGAGCAGTTCTTC. The whole variable domain, remainder taken from reference TRBV9 and TRBJ2-1, is DSGVTQTPKHLITATGQRVTLRCSPRSGDLSVYWYQQSLDQGLQFLIQYYNGEERAKGNILERFSAQQFPDLHSELNLSSLELGDSALYFCASSVGGGNSYNEQFFGPGTRLTVL.

This clone was counted only a few times. The genes are TRBV10-3 and TRBJ2-2, with D tentatively TRBD2 (5 bases). This CDR3 spans 12 amino acids. V lost 10 bases and J lost 6, with 12 bases in between. The V gene's germline CDR1 is ENHRY and CDR2 SYGVKD. CDR3 DNA sequence: TGTGCCACTGAGGCGGGTCCCGGGGAGCTGTTTTTT. Translation: CATEAGPGELFF.